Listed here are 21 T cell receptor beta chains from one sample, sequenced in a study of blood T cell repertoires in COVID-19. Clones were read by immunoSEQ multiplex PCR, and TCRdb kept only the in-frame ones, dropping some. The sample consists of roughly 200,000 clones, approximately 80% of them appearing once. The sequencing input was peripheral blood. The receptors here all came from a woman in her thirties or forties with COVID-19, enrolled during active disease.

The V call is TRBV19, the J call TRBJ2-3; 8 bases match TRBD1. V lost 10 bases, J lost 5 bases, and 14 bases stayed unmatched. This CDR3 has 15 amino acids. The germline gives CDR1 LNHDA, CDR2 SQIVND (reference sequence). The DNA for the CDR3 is TGTGCCACTCTACCGAGGACAGGGAGTAGAGATACGCAGTATTTT. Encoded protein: CATLPRTGSRDTQYF. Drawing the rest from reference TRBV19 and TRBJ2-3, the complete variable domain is DGGITQSPKYLFRKEGQNVTLSCEQNLNHDAMYWYRQDPGQGLRLIYYSQIVNDFQKGDIAEGYSVSREKKESFPLTVTSAQKNPTAFYLCATLPRTGSRDTQYFGPGTRLTVL.

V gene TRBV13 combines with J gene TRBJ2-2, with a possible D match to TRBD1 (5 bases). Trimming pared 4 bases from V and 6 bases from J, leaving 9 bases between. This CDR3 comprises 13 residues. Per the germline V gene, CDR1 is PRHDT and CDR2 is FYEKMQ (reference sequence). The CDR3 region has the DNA TGTGCCAGCAGCTATAAAGGGGCCGGGGAGCTGTTTTTT. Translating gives CASSYKGAGELFF.

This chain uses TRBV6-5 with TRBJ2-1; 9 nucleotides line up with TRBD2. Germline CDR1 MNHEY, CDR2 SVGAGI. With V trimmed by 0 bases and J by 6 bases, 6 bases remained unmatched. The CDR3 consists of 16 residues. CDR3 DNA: TGTGCCAGCAGTTACTCGGGGCTAGCGGGACGCAATGAGCAGTTCTTC. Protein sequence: CASSYSGLAGRNEQFF.

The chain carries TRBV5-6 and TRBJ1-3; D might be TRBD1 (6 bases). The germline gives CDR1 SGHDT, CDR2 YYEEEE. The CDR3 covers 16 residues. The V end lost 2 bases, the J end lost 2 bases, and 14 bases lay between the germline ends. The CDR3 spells CASSFGGQGPGNTIYF. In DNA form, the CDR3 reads TGTGCCAGCAGCTTTGGCGGGCAGGGGCCTGGAAACACCATATATTTT.

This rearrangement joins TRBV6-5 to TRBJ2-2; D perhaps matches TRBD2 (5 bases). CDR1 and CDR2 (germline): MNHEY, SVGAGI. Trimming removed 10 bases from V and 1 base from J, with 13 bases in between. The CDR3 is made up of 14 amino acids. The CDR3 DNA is TGTGCCACCCGGTCCGGGGTGAACACCGGGGAGCTGTTTTTT. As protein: CATRSGVNTGELFF.

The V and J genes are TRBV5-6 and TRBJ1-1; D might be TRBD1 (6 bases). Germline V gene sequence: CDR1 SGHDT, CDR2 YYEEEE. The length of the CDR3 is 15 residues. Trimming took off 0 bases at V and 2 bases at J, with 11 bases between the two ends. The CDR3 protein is CASSLASRGNTEAFF. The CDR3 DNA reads TGTGCCAGCAGCTTGGCCTCCAGGGGAAACACTGAAGCTTTCTTT. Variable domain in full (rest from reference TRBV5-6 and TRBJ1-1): DAGVTQSPTHLIKTRGQQVTLRCSPKSGHDTVSWYQQALGQGPQFIFQYYEEEERQRGNFPDRFSGHQFPNYSSELNVNALLLGDSALYLCASSLASRGNTEAFFGQGTRLTVV.

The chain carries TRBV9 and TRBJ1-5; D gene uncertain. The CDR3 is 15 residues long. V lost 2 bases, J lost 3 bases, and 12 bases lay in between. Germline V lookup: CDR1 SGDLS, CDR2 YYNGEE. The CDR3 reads CASSVSGFLNQPQHF. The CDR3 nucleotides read TGTGCCAGCAGCGTTTCGGGGTTCCTCAATCAGCCCCAGCATTTT. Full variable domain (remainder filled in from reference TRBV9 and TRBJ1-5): DSGVTQTPKHLITATGQRVTLRCSPRSGDLSVYWYQQSLDQGLQFLIQYYNGEERAKGNILERFSAQQFPDLHSELNLSSLELGDSALYFCASSVSGFLNQPQHFGDGTRLSIL.

CDR3 amino acids: CASSLGRPYEQYF. CDR3 coding DNA: TGTGCCAGCAGCTTAGGGAGGCCCTACGAGCAGTACTTC. The chain employs TRBV11-2 and TRBJ2-7; possibly TRBD2 for D (5 bases). The CDR3 spans 13 residues. The germline V gene encodes CDR1 SGHAT and CDR2 FQNNGV. Trimming pared 1 base from V and 2 bases from J, leaving 6 bases between. Variable domain in full (rest from reference TRBV11-2 and TRBJ2-7): EAGVAQSPRYKIIEKRQSVAFWCNPISGHATLYWYQQILGQGPKLLIQFQNNGVVDDSQLPKDRFSAERLKGVDSTLKIQPAKLEDSAVYLCASSLGRPYEQYFGPGTRLTVT.

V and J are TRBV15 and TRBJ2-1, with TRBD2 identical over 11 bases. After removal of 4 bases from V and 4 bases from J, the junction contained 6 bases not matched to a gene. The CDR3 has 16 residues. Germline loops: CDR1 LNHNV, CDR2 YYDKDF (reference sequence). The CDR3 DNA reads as TGTGCCACCAGCACCTATAGCGGGGGGGATTACAATGAGCAGTTCTTC. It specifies CATSTYSGGDYNEQFF.

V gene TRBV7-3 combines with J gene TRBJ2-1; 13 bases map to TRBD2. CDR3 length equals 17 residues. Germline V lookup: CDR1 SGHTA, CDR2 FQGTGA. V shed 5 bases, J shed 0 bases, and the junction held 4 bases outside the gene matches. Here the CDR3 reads CASSGTSGKSSYNEQFF. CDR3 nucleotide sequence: TGTGCCAGCAGCGGGACTAGCGGGAAAAGCTCCTACAATGAGCAGTTCTTC.

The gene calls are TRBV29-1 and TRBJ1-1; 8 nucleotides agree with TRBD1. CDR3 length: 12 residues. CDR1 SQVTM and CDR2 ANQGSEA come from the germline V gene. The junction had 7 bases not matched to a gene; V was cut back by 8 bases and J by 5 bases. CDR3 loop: CSLNRGRTEAFF. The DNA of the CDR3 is TGCAGCCTAAACAGGGGGAGGACTGAAGCTTTCTTT.

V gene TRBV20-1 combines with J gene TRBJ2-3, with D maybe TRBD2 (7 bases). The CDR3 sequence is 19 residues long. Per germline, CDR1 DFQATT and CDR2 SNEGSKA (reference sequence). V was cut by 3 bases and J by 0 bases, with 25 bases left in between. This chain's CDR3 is CSASADGGGTRISTDTQYF. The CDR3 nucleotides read TGCAGTGCTAGTGCGGATGGGGGGGGCACGAGAATAAGCACAGATACGCAGTATTTT.

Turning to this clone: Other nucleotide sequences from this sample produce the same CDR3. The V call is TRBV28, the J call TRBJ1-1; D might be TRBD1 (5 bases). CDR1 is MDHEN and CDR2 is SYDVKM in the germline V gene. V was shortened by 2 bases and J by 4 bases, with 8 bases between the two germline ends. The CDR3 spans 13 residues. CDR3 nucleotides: TGTGCCAGCAGTTTAGGGGGGGGCACTGAAGCTTTCTTT. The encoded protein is CASSLGGGTEAFF.

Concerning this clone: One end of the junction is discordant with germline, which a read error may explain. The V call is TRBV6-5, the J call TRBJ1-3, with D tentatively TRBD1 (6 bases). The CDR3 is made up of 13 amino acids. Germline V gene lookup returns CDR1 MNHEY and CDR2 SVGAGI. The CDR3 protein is CASTIDQDSPEVF. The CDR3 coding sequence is TGTGCCAGCACCATAGACCAGGACAGCCCCGAGGTATTT.

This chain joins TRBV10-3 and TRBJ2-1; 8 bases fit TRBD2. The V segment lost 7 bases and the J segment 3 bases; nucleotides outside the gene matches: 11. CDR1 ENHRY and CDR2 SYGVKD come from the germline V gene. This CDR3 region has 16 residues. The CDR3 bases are TGTGCCATCACGGGGGCTAGCGGGTCTATCTACAATGAGCAGTTCTTC. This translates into CAITGASGSIYNEQFF.

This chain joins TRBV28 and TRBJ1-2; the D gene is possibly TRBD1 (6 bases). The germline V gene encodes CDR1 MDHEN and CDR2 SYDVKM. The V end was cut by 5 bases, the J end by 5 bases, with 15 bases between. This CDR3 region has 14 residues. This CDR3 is CASSPRDTRYGYTF. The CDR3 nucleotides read TGTGCCAGCAGTCCCCGGGACACTAGATATGGCTACACCTTC.

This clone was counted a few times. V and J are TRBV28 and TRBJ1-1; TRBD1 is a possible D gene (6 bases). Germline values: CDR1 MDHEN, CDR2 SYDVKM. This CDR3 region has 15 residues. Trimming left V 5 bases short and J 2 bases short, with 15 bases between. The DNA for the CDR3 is TGTGCCAGCAGTCCGAGGGGGATTCTCAACACTGAAGCTTTCTTT. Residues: CASSPRGILNTEAFF.

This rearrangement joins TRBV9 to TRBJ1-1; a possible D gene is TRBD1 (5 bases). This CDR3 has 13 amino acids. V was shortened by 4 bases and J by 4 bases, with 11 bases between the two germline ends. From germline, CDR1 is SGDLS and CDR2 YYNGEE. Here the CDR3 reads CASSTRQSTEAFF. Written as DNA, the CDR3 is TGTGCCAGCAGCACTCGACAGAGCACTGAAGCTTTCTTT.

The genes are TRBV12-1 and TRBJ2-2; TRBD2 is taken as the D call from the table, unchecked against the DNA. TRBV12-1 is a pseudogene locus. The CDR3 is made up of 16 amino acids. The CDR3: CASSLKRESNTGELFF. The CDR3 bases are TGTGCCAGCAGCTTAAAGCGGGAGTCGAACACCGGGGAGCTGTTTTTT.

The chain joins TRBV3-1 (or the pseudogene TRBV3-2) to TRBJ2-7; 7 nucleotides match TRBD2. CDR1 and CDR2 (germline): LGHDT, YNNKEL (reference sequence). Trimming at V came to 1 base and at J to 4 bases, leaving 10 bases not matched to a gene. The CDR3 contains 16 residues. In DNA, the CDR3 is TGTGCCAGCAGCCAAGGTATTGGCGCGGGGGATTACGAGCAGTACTTC. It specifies CASSQGIGAGDYEQYF.

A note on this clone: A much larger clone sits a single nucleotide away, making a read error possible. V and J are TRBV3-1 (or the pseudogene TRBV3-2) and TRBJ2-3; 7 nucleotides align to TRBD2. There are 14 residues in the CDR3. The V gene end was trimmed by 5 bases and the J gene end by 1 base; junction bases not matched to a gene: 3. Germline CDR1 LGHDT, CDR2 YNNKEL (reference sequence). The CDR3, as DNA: TGTGCCAGCAGCGACCGGGGGGGCACAGATACGCAGTATTTT. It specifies CASSDRGGTDTQYF.